Below are 2 T cell receptor beta chains sequenced from a single sample in a study of T cells in localized non-small cell lung cancer (TCRdb year 2020). Libraries came from the immunoSEQ multiplex PCR assay. TCRdb holds this immuneACCESS table with in-frame rearrangements only. Some clones are missing; in checked studies, unresolved V genes explain under half, and the rest has no known cause. The sample table records 70,000 or so clones; roughly 83% of these occur just once. The ten largest clones capture around 1.3% of the sample. Here the sequenced sample was peripheral blood, taken before any cancer treatment. These receptors were collected from an older female donor with stage I lung adenocarcinoma.

This clone was detected only a few times. This sample includes further DNA sequences coding for the same CDR3. The chain is built from TRBV9 and TRBJ1-6, with no clear D. CDR3 length: 14 amino acids. The V gene's germline CDR1 is SGDLS and CDR2 YYNGEE. Trimming removed 0 bases from V and 5 bases from J, with 6 bases in between. CDR3 nucleotide sequence: TGTGCCAGCAGCGTAGCTACGGATAATTCACCCCTCCACTTT. It translates to CASSVATDNSPLHF.

In this sample, this clone turned up once. The chain carries TRBV4-1 and TRBJ1-4; no clear D gene. CDR3 length: 18 residues. Trimming stripped 1 base from V and 7 bases from J, with 22 bases between. Germline V gives CDR1 MGHRA, CDR2 YSYEKL. The CDR3 sequence: CASSQGQGWGTVFEKLFF. CDR3 DNA sequence: TGCGCCAGCAGCCAAGGACAAGGGTGGGGTACGGTGTTTGAAAAACTGTTTTTT.